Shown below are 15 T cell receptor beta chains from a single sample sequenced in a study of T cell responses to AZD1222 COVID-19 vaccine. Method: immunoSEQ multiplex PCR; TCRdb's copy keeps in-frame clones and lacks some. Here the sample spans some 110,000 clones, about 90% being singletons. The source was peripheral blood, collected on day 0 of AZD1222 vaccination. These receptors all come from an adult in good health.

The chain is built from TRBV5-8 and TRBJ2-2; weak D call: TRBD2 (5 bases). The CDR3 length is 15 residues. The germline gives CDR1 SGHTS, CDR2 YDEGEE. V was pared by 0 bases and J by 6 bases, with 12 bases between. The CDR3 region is CASSLVQRASGELFF. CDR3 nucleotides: TGTGCCAGCAGCTTGGTTCAGAGGGCTTCCGGGGAGCTGTTTTTT.

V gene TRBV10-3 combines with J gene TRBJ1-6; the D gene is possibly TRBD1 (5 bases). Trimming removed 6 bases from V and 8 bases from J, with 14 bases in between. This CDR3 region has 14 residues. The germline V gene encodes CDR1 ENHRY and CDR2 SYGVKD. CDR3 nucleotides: TGTGCCATCAGAGGACAAGTTAAAGATTCACCCCTCCACTTT. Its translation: CAIRGQVKDSPLHF.

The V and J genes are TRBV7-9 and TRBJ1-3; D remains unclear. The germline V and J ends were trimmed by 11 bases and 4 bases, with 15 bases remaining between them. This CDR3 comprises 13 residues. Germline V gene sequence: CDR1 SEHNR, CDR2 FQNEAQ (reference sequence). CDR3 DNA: TGTGCCCCCGAAGCAAGGGAGGGAAACACCATATATTTT. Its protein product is CAPEAREGNTIYF.

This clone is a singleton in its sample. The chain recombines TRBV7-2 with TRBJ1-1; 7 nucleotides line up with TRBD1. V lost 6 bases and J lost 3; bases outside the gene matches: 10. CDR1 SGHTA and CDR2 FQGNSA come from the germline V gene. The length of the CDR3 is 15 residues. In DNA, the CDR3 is TGTGCCAGCAGTACCACAGGGGTGGTTCACACTGAAGCTTTCTTT. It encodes CASSTTGVVHTEAFF.

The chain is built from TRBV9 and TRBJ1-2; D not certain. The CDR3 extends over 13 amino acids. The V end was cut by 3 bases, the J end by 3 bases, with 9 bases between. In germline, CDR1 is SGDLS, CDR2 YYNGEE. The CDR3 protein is CASSAGTYYGYTF. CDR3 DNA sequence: TGTGCCAGCAGCGCCGGTACCTACTATGGCTACACCTTC.

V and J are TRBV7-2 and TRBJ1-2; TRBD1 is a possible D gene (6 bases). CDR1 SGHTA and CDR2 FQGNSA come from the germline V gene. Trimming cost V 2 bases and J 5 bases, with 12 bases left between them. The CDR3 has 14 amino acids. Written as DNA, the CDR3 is TGTGCCAGCAGCTTACTAATAGGGGGATATGGCTACACCTTC. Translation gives CASSLLIGGYGYTF. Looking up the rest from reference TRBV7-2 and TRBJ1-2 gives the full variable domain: GAGVSQSPSNKVTEKGKDVELRCDPISGHTALYWYRQSLGQGLEFLIYFQGNSAPDKSGLPSDRFSAERTGGSVSTLTIQRTQQEDSAVYLCASSLLIGGYGYTFGSGTRLTVV.

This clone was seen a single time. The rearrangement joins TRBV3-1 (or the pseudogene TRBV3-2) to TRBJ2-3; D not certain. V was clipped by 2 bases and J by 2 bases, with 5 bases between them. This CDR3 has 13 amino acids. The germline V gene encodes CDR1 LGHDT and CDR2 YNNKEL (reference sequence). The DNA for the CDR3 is TGTGCCAGCAGCCAACGACCCACAGATACGCAGTATTTT. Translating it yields CASSQRPTDTQYF.

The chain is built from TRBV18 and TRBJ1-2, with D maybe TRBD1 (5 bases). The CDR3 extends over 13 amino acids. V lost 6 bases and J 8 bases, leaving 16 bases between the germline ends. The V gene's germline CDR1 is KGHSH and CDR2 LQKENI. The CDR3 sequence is CASSLRGVDGYTF. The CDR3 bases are TGTGCCAGCTCCTTGAGGGGAGTTGACGGCTACACCTTC.

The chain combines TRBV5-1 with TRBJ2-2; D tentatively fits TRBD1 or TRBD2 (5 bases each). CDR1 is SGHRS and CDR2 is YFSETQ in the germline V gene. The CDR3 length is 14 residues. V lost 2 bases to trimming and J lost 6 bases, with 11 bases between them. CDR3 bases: TGCGCCAGCAGCTTCGTTGGGGGAGCCGGGGAGCTGTTTTTT. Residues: CASSFVGGAGELFF.

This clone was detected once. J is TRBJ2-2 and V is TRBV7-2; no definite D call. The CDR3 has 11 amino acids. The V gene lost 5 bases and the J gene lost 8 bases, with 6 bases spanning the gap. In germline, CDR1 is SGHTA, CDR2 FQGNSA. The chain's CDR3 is CASSLIGELFF. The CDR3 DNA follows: TGTGCCAGCAGCCTTATTGGGGAGCTGTTTTTT.

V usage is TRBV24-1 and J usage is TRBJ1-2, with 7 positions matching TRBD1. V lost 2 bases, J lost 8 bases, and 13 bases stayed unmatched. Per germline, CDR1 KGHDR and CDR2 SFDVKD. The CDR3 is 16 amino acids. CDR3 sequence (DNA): TGTGCCACCAGTGATTCGAAAATAGGACAGGTTATGGGCTACACCTTC. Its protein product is CATSDSKIGQVMGYTF.

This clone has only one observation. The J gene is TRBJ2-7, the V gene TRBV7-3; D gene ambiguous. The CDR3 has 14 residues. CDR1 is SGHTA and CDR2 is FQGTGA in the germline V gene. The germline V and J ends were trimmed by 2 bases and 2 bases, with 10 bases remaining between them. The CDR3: CASSLGSPPYEQYF. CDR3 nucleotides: TGTGCCAGCAGCTTAGGTAGCCCACCCTACGAGCAGTACTTC.

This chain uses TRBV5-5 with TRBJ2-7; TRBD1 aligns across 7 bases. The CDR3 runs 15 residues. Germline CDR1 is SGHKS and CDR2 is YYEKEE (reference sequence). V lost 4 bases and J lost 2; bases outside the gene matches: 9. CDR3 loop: CASSLFGTATYEQYF. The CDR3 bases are TGTGCCAGCAGCCTTTTTGGGACAGCAACCTACGAGCAGTACTTC.

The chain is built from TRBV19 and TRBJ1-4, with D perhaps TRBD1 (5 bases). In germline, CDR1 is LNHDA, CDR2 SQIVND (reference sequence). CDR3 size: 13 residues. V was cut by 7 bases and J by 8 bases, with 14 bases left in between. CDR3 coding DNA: TGTGCCAGTACCGGGACCGAGGGGGAAAAACTGTTTTTT. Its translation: CASTGTEGEKLFF. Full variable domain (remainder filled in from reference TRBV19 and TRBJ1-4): DGGITQSPKYLFRKEGQNVTLSCEQNLNHDAMYWYRQDPGQGLRLIYYSQIVNDFQKGDIAEGYSVSREKKESFPLTVTSAQKNPTAFYLCASTGTEGEKLFFGSGTQLSVL.

DNA for the CDR3: TGTGCCAGCGGTAGAAACCAGCCCCAGCATTTT. It translates to CASGRNQPQHF. V usage is TRBV2 and J usage is TRBJ1-5; D unclear. Germline CDR1 SNHLY, CDR2 FYNNEI. The CDR3 covers 11 residues. Trimming took 8 bases from V and 7 from J, leaving 9 bases between them.